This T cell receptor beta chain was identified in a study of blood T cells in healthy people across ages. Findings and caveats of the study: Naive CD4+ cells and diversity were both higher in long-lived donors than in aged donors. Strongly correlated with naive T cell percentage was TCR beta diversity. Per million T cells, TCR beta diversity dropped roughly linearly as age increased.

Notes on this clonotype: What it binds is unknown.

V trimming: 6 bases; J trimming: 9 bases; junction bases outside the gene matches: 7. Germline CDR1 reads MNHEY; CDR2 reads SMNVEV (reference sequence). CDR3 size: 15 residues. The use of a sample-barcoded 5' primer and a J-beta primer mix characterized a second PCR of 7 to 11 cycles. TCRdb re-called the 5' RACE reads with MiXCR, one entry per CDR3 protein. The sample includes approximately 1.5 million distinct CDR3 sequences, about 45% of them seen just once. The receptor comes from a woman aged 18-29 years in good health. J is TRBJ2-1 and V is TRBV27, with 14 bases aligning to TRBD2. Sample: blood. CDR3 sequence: CASSDQTSGRGEQFF. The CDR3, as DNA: TGTGCCAGCAGCGACCAGACTAGCGGGAGGGGTGAGCAGTTCTTC.